One sample yielded the 8 T cell receptor beta chains listed below, sequenced in a study of cytomegalovirus exposure and HLA in healthy donors. A multiplex PCR was run with 60 Vbeta primers and 13 Jbeta primers. TCRdb's table, derived via immunoSEQ multiplex PCR, lists solely in-frame clones and lacks some. The sample holds 90,000 to 150,000 clones, roughly 65% seen once. Specimen: PBMCs. The origin of the receptors is a man in his forties or fifties in good health and CMV-seropositive.

The gene calls are TRBV4-1 and TRBJ2-7; the D is unclear. The V gene's germline CDR1 is MGHRA and CDR2 YSYEKL. Trimming shortened V by 4 bases and J by 2 bases, and 15 bases separated the two germline ends. The CDR3 spans 15 residues. Here the CDR3 DNA reads TGCGCCAGCAGCCGGAGAACGGAGTCCCCCTACGAGCAGTACTTC. This translates into CASSRRTESPYEQYF.

This clone has only a few counts. DNA of the CDR3: TGCGCCAGCAGCCAAGAGGTCCTTCTAAGCTCTGGGGCCAACGTCCTGACTTTC. It translates to CASSQEVLLSSGANVLTF. The chain employs TRBV4-3 and TRBJ2-6; D not certain. The CDR3 consists of 18 residues. The ends were cut back, 0 bases at V and 0 bases at J, with 12 bases in the middle. Germline V gene data show CDR1 as LGHNA and CDR2 as YSLEER.

This chain uses TRBV7-9 with TRBJ1-2; D ambiguous. Germline CDR1 is SEHNR and CDR2 is FQNEAQ (reference sequence). V lost 3 bases, J lost 5 bases, and 10 bases lay in between. The CDR3 consists of 13 residues. The CDR3 here is CASSFRQAYGYTF. Written as DNA, the CDR3 is TGTGCCAGCAGCTTTAGGCAGGCATATGGCTACACCTTC.

In this sample, this clone turned up a few times. V usage is TRBV5-1 and J usage is TRBJ2-1; 8 nucleotides align to TRBD2. The CDR3 length is 13 residues. Trimming at V came to 3 bases and at J to 8 bases, leaving 4 bases not matched to a gene. Germline CDR1 and CDR2: SGHRS and YFSETQ. The CDR3 nucleotides read TGCGCCAGCAGCTCGCCCGGGGGGGATGAGCAGTTCTTC. Its translation: CASSSPGGDEQFF.

The rearrangement uses TRBV10-2 and TRBJ2-2; 12 bases agree with TRBD2. With V trimmed by 8 bases and J by 0 bases, 7 bases remained unmatched. Germline CDR1 reads WSHSY; CDR2 reads SAAADI. The CDR3 consists of 17 residues. The CDR3 DNA reads TGCGCCAGCCGTGCTCCTAGCGGGGGGGCGAACACCGGGGAGCTGTTTTTT. Residues: CASRAPSGGANTGELFF.

The chain combines TRBV6-5 with TRBJ1-4; 10 nucleotides match TRBD1. The V segment lost 4 bases and the J segment 8 bases; nucleotides outside the gene matches: 10. Germline CDR1 MNHEY, CDR2 SVGAGI. The CDR3 loop spans 16 amino acids. CDR3 nucleotides: TGTGCCAGCAGTTTATTCTCCGGGACAGGGGCCGAAAAACTGTTTTTT. Its translation: CASSLFSGTGAEKLFF.

The chain links TRBV7-2 to TRBJ1-1; 10 nucleotides agree with TRBD1. Trimming took 5 bases from V and 3 from J; bases not matched to a gene: 6. The CDR3 has 15 amino acids. Germline lookup yields CDR1 SGHTA and CDR2 FQGNSA. The CDR3 DNA reads TGTGCCAGCAGCCTAGATGGACAGGGGGACACTGAAGCTTTCTTT. It translates to CASSLDGQGDTEAFF.

CDR3: CASSAGYGAEQYF. The CDR3 DNA reads as TGTGCCAGCAGTGCCGGGTACGGTGCCGAGCAGTACTTC. The chain has TRBV6-4 and TRBJ2-7; D is ambiguous. This CDR3 has 13 residues. The V gene lost 4 bases and the J gene lost 6 bases, with 13 bases spanning the gap. The germline V gene encodes CDR1 MRHNA and CDR2 SNTAGT.